The source of this T cell receptor beta chain is a study of Ad26.COV2.S vaccination and SARS-CoV-2 variants. The V and J ends lost 5 bases and 7 bases, in that order; junction bases with no gene match: 3. The CDR3 length is 14 residues. CDR1 and CDR2 from the germline V gene are SEHNR and FQNEAQ (reference sequence). General observations from the study: Measurements of TCR breadth and depth may have given underestimates of the total T cell responses.

Specified treatment: around 19 received Ad26.COV2.S at low or high dose, single or two shots; roughly five received placebo; per-sample allocation not given. The samples were gathered on day 63 after the first injection of vaccine or placebo. This clone was counted once. Its antigen remains unknown. The method was immunoSEQ multiplex PCR; TCRdb's version includes in-frame clones alone and lacks a portion of them. The sample includes roughly 510,000 clones, around 88% of them seen just once. V is TRBV7-9 and J is TRBJ1-6, with 9 nucleotides matching TRBD1. The starting material was peripheral blood, obtained in a trial of Ad26.COV2.S vaccine versus placebo. The TCR comes from a person aged 18-65 years who received the Ad26.COV2.S COVID-19 vaccine or a placebo. CDR3 in amino acids: CASSAGQGNSPLHF. As DNA, the CDR3 is TGTGCCAGCAGCGCCGGACAGGGGAATTCACCCCTCCACTTT.